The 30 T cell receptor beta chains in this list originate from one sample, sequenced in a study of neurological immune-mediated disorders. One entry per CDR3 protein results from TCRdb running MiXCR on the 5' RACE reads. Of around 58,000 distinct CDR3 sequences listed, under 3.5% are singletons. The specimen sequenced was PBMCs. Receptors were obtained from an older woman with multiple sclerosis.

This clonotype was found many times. The CDR3 loop is CASSFSSSGAADTQYF. CDR3 nucleotide sequence: TGCGCCAGCAGCTTCAGTTCTAGCGGGGCCGCAGATACGCAGTATTTT. The V and J genes are TRBV5-1 and TRBJ2-3; 9 positions agree with TRBD2. CDR1 and CDR2 (germline): SGHRS, YFSETQ. V shed 2 bases and J 4 bases; nucleotides not matched to a gene: 8. This CDR3 comprises 16 residues.

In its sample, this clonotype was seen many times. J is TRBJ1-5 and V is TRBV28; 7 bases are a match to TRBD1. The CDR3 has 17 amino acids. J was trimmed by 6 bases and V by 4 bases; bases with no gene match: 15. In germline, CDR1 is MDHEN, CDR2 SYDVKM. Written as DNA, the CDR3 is TGTGCCAGCAGTTCGAATGTAGACAGGGCGGCAGGTCAGCCCCAGCATTTT. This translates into CASSSNVDRAAGQPQHF.

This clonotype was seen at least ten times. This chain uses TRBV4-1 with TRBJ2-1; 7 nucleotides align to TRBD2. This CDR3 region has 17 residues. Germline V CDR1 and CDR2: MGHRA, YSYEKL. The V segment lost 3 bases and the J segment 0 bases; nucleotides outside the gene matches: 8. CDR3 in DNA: TGCGCCAGCAGCCATAAAATGAGCGGGGACTCCTACAATGAGCAGTTCTTC. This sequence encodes CASSHKMSGDSYNEQFF.

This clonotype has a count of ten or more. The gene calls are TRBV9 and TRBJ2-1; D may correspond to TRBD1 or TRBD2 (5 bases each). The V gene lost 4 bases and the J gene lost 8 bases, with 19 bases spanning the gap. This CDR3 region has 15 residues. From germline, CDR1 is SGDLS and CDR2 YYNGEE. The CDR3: CASSTGTLLGHEQFF. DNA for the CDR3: TGTGCCAGCAGCACCGGGACCCTCCTCGGTCATGAGCAGTTCTTC. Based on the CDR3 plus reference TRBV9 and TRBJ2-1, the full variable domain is DSGVTQTPKHLITATGQRVTLRCSPRSGDLSVYWYQQSLDQGLQFLIQYYNGEERAKGNILERFSAQQFPDLHSELNLSSLELGDSALYFCASSTGTLLGHEQFFGPGTRLTVL.

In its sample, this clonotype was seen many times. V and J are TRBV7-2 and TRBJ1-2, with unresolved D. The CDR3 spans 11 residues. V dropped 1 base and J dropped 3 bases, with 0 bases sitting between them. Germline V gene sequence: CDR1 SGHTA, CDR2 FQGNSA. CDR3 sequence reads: CASSLDYGYTF. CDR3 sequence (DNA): TGTGCCAGCAGCTTAGACTATGGCTACACCTTC.

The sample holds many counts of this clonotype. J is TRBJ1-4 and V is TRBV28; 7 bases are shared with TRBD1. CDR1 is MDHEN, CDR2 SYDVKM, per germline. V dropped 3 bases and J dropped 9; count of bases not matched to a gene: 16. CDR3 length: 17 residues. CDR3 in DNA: TGTGCCAGCAGTTTCGGGGGATTGGGACAGCCCGGACAAAAACTGTTTTTT. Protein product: CASSFGGLGQPGQKLFF.

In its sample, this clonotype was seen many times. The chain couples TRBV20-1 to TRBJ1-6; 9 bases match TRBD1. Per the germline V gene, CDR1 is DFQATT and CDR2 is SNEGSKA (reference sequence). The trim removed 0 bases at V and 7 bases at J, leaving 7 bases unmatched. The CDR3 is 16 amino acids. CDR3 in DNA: TGCAGTGCTAGAGACGTACAGGGGGCGGCGAATTCACCCCTCCACTTT. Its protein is CSARDVQGAANSPLHF.

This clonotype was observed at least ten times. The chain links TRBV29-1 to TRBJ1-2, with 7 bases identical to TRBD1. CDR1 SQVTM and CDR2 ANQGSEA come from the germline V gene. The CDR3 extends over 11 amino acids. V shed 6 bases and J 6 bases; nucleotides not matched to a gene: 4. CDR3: CSVPRGDGYTF. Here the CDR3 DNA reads TGCAGCGTCCCCAGGGGGGATGGCTACACCTTC. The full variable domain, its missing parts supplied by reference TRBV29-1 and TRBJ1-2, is SAVISQKPSRDICQRGTSLTIQCQVDSQVTMMFWYRQQPGQSLTLIATANQGSEATYESGFVIDKFPISRPNLTFSTLTVSNMSPEDSSIYLCSVPRGDGYTFGSGTRLTVV.

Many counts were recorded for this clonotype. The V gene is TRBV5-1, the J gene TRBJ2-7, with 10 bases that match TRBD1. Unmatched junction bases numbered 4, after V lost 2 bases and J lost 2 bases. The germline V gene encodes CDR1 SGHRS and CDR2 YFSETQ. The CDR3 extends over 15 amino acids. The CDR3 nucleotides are TGCGCCAGCAGCTTACTAGGACAGGGGGCCTACGAGCAGTACTTC. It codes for CASSLLGQGAYEQYF.

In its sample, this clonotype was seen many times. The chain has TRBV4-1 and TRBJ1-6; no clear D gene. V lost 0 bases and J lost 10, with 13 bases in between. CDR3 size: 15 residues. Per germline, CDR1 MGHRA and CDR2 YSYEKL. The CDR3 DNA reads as TGCGCCAGCAGCCAAGAGGAGGGCCCGCGATCACCCCTCCACTTT. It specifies CASSQEEGPRSPLHF.

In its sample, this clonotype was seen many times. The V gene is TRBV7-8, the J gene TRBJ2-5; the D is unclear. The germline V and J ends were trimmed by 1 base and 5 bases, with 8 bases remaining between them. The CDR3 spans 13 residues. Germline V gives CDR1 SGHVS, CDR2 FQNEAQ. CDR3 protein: CASSLEEGETQYF. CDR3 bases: TGTGCCAGCAGCTTAGAGGAAGGGGAGACCCAGTACTTC. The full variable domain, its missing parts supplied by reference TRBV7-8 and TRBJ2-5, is GAGVSQSPRYKVAKRGQDVALRCDPISGHVSLFWYQQALGQGPEFLTYFQNEAQLDKSGLPSDRFFAERPEGSVSTLKIQRTQQEDSAVYLCASSLEEGETQYFGPGTRLLVL.

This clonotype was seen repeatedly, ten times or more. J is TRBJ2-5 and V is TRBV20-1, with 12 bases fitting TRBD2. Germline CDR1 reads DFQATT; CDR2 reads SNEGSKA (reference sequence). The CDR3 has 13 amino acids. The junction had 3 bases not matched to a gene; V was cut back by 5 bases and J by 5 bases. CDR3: CSAPGLAGETQYF. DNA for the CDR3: TGCAGTGCTCCAGGACTAGCGGGGGAGACCCAGTACTTC.

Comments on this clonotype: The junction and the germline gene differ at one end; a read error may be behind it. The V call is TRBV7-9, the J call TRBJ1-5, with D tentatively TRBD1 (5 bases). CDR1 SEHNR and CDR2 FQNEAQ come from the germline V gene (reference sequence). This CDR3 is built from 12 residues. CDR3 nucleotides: TGTGCCAGCAGCTTAGGGACATTAAGCCAGAATTTT. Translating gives CASSLGTLSQNF.

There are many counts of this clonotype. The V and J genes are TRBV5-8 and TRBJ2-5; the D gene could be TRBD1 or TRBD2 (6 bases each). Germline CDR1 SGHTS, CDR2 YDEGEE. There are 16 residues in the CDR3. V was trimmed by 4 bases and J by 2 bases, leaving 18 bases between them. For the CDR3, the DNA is TGTGCCAGCAGCCGGGGGCAACAGGGACCACAAGAGACCCAGTACTTC. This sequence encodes CASSRGQQGPQETQYF.

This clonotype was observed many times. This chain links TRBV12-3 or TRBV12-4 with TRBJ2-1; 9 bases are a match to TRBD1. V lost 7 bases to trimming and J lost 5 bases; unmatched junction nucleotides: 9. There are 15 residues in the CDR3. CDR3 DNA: TGTGCCAGCACCTTACAGGGGGCGGCCCACAATGAGCAGTTCTTC. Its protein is CASTLQGAAHNEQFF.

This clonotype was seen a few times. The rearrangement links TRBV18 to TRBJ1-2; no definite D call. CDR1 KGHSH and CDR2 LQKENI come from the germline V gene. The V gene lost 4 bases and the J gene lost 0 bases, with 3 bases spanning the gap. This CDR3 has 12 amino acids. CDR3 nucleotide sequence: TGTGCCAGCTCACGAACTAACTATGGCTACACCTTC. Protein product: CASSRTNYGYTF.

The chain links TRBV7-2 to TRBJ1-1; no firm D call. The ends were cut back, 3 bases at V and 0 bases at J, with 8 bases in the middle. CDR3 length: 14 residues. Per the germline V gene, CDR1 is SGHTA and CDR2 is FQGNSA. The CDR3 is CASSLDRVNTEAFF. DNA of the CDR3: TGTGCCAGCAGCTTGGACCGAGTGAACACTGAAGCTTTCTTT.

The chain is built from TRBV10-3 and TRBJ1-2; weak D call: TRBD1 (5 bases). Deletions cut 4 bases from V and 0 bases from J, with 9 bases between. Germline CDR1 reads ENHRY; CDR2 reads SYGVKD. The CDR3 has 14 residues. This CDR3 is CAISADSTNYGYTF. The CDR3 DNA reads TGTGCCATCAGTGCCGACAGTACTAACTATGGCTACACCTTC.

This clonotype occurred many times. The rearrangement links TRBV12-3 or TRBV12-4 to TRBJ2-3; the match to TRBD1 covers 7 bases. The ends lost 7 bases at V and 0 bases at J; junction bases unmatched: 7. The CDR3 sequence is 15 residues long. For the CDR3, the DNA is TGTGCCAGCACGGTTGGGACAGCTAGCACAGATACGCAGTATTTT. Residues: CASTVGTASTDTQYF.

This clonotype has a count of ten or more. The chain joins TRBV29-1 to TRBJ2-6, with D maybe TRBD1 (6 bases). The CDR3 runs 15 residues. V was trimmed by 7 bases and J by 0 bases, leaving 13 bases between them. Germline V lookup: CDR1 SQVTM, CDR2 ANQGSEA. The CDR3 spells CSAGDRYSGANVLTF. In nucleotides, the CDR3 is TGCAGCGCAGGCGACAGGTACTCTGGGGCCAACGTCCTGACTTTC.

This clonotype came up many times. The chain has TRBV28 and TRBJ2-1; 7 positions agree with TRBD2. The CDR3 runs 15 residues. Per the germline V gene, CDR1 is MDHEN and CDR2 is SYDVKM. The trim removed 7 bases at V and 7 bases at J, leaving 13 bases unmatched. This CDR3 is CASTLAGGEGNEQFF. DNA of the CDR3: TGTGCCAGCACCTTAGCCGGAGGGGAGGGTAATGAGCAGTTCTTC.

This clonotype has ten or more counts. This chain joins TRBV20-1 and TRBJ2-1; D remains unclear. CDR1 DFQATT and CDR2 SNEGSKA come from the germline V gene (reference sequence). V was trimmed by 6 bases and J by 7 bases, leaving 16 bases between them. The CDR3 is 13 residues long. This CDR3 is CSATEKMWNEQFF. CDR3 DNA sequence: TGCAGTGCGACTGAGAAGATGTGGAATGAGCAGTTCTTC.

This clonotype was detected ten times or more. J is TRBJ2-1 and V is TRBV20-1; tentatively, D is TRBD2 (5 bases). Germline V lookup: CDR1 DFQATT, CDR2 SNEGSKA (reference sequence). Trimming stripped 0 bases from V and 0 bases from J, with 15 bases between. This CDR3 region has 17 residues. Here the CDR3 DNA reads TGCAGTGCTAGAGATCGTGACGGGGAAAGCTCCTACAATGAGCAGTTCTTC. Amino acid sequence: CSARDRDGESSYNEQFF.

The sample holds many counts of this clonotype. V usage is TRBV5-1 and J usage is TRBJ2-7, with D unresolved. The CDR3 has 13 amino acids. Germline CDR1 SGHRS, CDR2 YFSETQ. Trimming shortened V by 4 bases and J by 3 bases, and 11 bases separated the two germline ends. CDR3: CASSPLGLYEQYF. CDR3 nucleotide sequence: TGCGCCAGCAGCCCCTTAGGCCTCTACGAGCAGTACTTC. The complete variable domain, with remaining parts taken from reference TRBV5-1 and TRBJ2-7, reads KAGVTQTPRYLIKTRGQQVTLSCSPISGHRSVSWYQQTPGQGLQFLFEYFSETQRNKGNFPGRFSGRQFSNSRSEMNVSTLELGDSALYLCASSPLGLYEQYFGPGTRLTVT.

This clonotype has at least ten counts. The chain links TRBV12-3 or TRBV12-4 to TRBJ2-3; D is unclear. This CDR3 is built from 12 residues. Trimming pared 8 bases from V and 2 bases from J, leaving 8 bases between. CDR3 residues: CASALLTDTQYF. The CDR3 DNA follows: TGTGCCAGCGCTCTCCTCACAGATACGCAGTATTTT.

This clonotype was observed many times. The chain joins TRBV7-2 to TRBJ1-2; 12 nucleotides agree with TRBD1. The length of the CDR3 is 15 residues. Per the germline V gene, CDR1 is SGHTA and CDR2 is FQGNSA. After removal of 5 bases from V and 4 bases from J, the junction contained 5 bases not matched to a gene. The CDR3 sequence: CASSMGQGARYGYTF. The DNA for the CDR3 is TGTGCCAGCAGCATGGGACAGGGGGCGCGCTATGGCTACACCTTC.

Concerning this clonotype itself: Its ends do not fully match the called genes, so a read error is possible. The CDR3 is CASSRGQGGKTQNF. Written as DNA, the CDR3 is TGTGCCAGCAGCCGGGGACAGGGAGGTAAGACCCAGAATTTT. The V call is TRBV6-6, the J call TRBJ1-5; TRBD1 agrees at 9 bases. CDR1 and CDR2 from the germline V gene are MNHNY and SVGAGI (reference sequence). CDR3 length: 14 residues.

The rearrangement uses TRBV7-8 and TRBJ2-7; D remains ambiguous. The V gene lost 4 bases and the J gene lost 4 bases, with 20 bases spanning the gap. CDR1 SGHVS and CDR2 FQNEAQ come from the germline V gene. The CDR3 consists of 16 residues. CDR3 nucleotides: TGTGCCAGCAGCTCCACTCTTAGGGTTAGGAAATACGAGCAGTACTTC. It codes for CASSSTLRVRKYEQYF.

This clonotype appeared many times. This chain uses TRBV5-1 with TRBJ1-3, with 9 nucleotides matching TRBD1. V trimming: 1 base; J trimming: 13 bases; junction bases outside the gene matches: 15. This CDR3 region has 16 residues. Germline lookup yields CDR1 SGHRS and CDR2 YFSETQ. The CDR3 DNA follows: TGCGCCAGCAGCTTGACCGGGACAGGGTTTTTTTTAGGAATATATTTT. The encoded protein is CASSLTGTGFFLGIYF.

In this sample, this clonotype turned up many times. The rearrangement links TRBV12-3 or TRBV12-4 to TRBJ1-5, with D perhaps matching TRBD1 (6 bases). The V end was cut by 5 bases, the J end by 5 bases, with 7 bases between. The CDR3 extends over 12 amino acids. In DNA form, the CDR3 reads TGTGCCAGCAGTACAGGGTATCAGCCCCAGCATTTT. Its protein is CASSTGYQPQHF.